These T cell receptor beta chains were read from a single sample in a study of cytomegalovirus exposure and HLA in healthy donors. TCRdb keeps only in-frame clones here, not all; method: immunoSEQ multiplex PCR. The sample lists about 90,000 clones, 70% to 75% occurring once. Sample: PBMCs. Every receptor here comes from a woman younger than 35 in good health and CMV-seropositive. Both conserved end residues are part of each CDR3. D genes are given only for firm matches. Clone size is not always given. Where it is, it says once, few, many or a class for expanded clones.

CDR3nt,CDR3aa,len,abundance,j_gene,d_gene,v_gene
TGTGCCAGCATCCCACAGGGCAGCTATGGCTACACCTTC,CASIPQGSYGYTF,13,NA,TRBJ1-2,NA,TRBV28
TGTGCCAGCTCACCACCTCTGACAGGGGACATCTCCGAGCAGTACTTC,CASSPPLTGDISEQYF,16,NA,TRBJ2-7,TRBD1,TRBV18
TGTGCCACCAGCAGAGATACACCTGGGCTCACAGATACGCAGTATTTT,CATSRDTPGLTDTQYF,16,NA,TRBJ2-3,NA,TRBV15
TGTGCCAGCTCAGCCGGACAGAGATCAATTAACACTGAAGCTTTCTTT,CASSAGQRSINTEAFF,16,NA,TRBJ1-1,NA,TRBV18
TGCGCCAGCAGCCAAGGGGCTAGCGAGATTACCGGGGAGCTGTTTTTT,CASSQGASEITGELFF,16,once,TRBJ2-2,NA,TRBV4-3
TGCGCCAGCAGCTTTAGGCCAGGGGATTCACCCCTCCACTTT,CASSFRPGDSPLHF,14,NA,TRBJ1-6,NA,TRBV5-1
TGTGCCAGCAGTCCCCGACAGTTTCTGGACACTGAAGCTTTCTTT,CASSPRQFLDTEAFF,15,NA,TRBJ1-1,NA,TRBV27
TGTGCCACCAGCAGAGCAACTCGGGACAATGAGCAGTTCTTC,CATSRATRDNEQFF,14,NA,TRBJ2-1,NA,TRBV15
TGTGCCAGCAGCCCAAGGTCTTGGGGGTCTAGCGAGAACCGAGGGACCCAGTACTTC,CASSPRSWGSSENRGTQYF,19,NA,TRBJ2-5,NA,TRBV13
TGTGCCAGTAATCAAGGGGGGGATCAGCCCCAGCATTTT,CASNQGGDQPQHF,13,NA,TRBJ1-5,NA,TRBV19
TGTGCTAGCAGCCCAGACAGCACCGGGGAGCTGTTTTTT,CASSPDSTGELFF,13,NA,TRBJ2-2,NA,TRBV7-7
TGTGCCAGCAGTTTCCAGGGAGCGGGCACTGAAGCTTTCTTT,CASSFQGAGTEAFF,14,NA,TRBJ1-1,NA,TRBV6-6
TGCGCCAGCAGCCAAGAACTCTACAGGGCTCTCATGAACACTGAAGCTTTCTTT,CASSQELYRALMNTEAFF,18,NA,TRBJ1-1,NA,TRBV4-3
TGTGCCAGCAGCCGGACAGCCTTGGGAGAGACCCAGTACTTC,CASSRTALGETQYF,14,NA,TRBJ2-5,NA,TRBV6-6
TGTGCCAGCAGTTCCTACAGCACTGAAGCTTTCTTT,CASSSYSTEAFF,12,NA,TRBJ1-1,NA,TRBV27
TGTGCCAGCAGCCCCTTGGGACTTCGAAACATTCAGTACTTC,CASSPLGLRNIQYF,14,NA,TRBJ2-4,NA,TRBV7-2
TGTGCCAGCAGCTCTAGCGGGGGCCCCTACGAGCAGTACTTC,CASSSSGGPYEQYF,14,NA,TRBJ2-7,TRBD2,TRBV7-6
TGTGCCAGCAGTTTAAGCGGAGCCTACGAGCAGTACTTC,CASSLSGAYEQYF,13,NA,TRBJ2-7,NA,TRBV27
TGTGCCAGCAGTTTGGCAGGGGGCTACGAGCAGTACTTC,CASSLAGGYEQYF,13,NA,TRBJ2-7,TRBD1,TRBV27
TGCAGCGTTGATGAGGGGGCAGCGTATGGCTACACCTTC,CSVDEGAAYGYTF,13,NA,TRBJ1-2,TRBD1,TRBV29-1
TGTGCCAGCAGCGGGACAGAGAATGAAAAACTGTTTTTT,CASSGTENEKLFF,13,NA,TRBJ1-4,TRBD1,TRBV2
TGTGCCAGCAGTGGTAACCCGCGTGAAAAACTGTTTTTT,CASSGNPREKLFF,13,NA,TRBJ1-4,NA,TRBV28
TGTGCCAGCAGTAGCCGGGGGACAGGGACCTACGAGCAGTACTTC,CASSSRGTGTYEQYF,15,few,TRBJ2-7,TRBD1,TRBV5-4
TGTGCCAGTACCCCCCTTCCCCACAGGGCCTTCGGTGGCTACACCTTC,CASTPLPHRAFGGYTF,16,once,TRBJ1-2,NA,TRBV28
TGTGCCAGCAGTGCTAGCGGGGAGCCCTACAATGAGCAGTTCTTC,CASSASGEPYNEQFF,15,few,TRBJ2-1,TRBD2,TRBV6-4
TGTGCCAGCAGTGAAGAGAGGGGGGGCGTTCAGCCCCAGCATTTT,CASSEERGGVQPQHF,15,NA,TRBJ1-5,NA,TRBV2
TGCGCCAGCAGCCAAGATCGGAGGGACAGGGGTTTCTCTAACTATGGCTACACCTTC,CASSQDRRDRGFSNYGYTF,19,NA,TRBJ1-2,TRBD1,TRBV4-3
TGTGCCAGCCGATACCCTTCGGCAGGAGGGCCCCAGCATTTT,CASRYPSAGGPQHF,14,NA,TRBJ1-5,NA,TRBV28
TGTGCCATCAGCGATGCAGACAGGGGGCCGGATTCACCCCTCCACTTT,CAISDADRGPDSPLHF,16,NA,TRBJ1-6,TRBD1,TRBV10-3
TGTGCCAGCAGCCCAAAGACACCATATGGCTACACCTTC,CASSPKTPYGYTF,13,NA,TRBJ1-2,NA,TRBV7-2
TGTGCTAGTGGTTTGGGTCTCAGGGGCCAAGAGACCCAGTACTTC,CASGLGLRGQETQYF,15,NA,TRBJ2-5,NA,TRBV12-5
TGTGCCAGCAGGACAGGGGGCAATGTGAACACTGAAGCTTTCTTT,CASRTGGNVNTEAFF,15,NA,TRBJ1-1,TRBD1,TRBV6-4
TGTGCCAGCAGTTTATGGGCCGGAGGGTTCACTGAAGCTTTCTTT,CASSLWAGGFTEAFF,15,NA,TRBJ1-1,NA,TRBV27
TGCAGCGTTTGGGACAGGGAGACCCAGTACTTC,CSVWDRETQYF,11,few,TRBJ2-5,TRBD1,TRBV29-1
TGCGCCAGCAGCGACAGGGGGCAAAGCTACGAGCAGTACTTC,CASSDRGQSYEQYF,14,few,TRBJ2-7,TRBD1,TRBV10-1
TGTGCCAGCAGACTTAGCGGGAGGGCCTACAATGAGCAGTTCTTC,CASRLSGRAYNEQFF,15,NA,TRBJ2-1,TRBD2,TRBV27
TGTGCCAGCAGTCACAGGGGGCTCGACACCGGGGAGCTGTTTTTT,CASSHRGLDTGELFF,15,NA,TRBJ2-2,TRBD1,TRBV6-1
TGTGCCAGCAGCCCGAGGACTAGCGGGAGAGGTCGAGAAGGGGAGCAGTACTTC,CASSPRTSGRGREGEQYF,18,NA,TRBJ2-7,TRBD2,TRBV5-6
TGTGCCAGCAGCCCTAGACAGGGGGACTTCAATAATCAGCCCCAGCATTTT,CASSPRQGDFNNQPQHF,17,NA,TRBJ1-5,TRBD1,TRBV7-2
TGTGCCAGCAGTTACTCAACAGGGTGGGTGGAGACCCAGTACTTC,CASSYSTGWVETQYF,15,NA,TRBJ2-5,NA,TRBV6-5
TGTGCCAGCAACCAACAGGGGGCGACTAATGAAAAACTGTTTTTT,CASNQQGATNEKLFF,15,NA,TRBJ1-4,NA,TRBV21-1